This is a list of T cell receptor beta chains from one sample in a study of blood T cell repertoires in COVID-19. Data came from immunoSEQ multiplex PCR; TCRdb stores just in-frame clones and leaves some out. This repertoire shows some 200,000 clones, over 75% found once; its top ten account for 9.5% to 15%. Sequencing was carried out using peripheral blood. All receptors come from a human donor in a cohort sampled during active COVID-19. The CDR3 runs from the conserved cysteine through the conserved F or W. The order of the fields is J gene, D gene, clone size, V gene, CDR3 protein, CDR3 DNA. A D gene is named only where the DNA matches it firmly. Size is stated for part of the rows, as once, few or many counts, or as a class when the clone is expanded.

TRBJ2-7 | TRBD2 | . | TRBV6-5 | CASSSPRERNEQYF | TGTGCCAGCTCCTCCCCGCGGGAGAGGAACGAGCAGTACTTC
TRBJ2-5 | . | . | TRBV2 | CASESLGDETQYF | TGTGCCAGCGAATCCTTAGGGGATGAGACCCAGTACTTC
TRBJ2-2 | . | few | TRBV6-5 | CASTYRLANTGELFF | TGTGCCAGCACCTACCGACTAGCGAACACCGGGGAGCTGTTTTTT
TRBJ1-5 | . | . | TRBV6-2/TRBV6-3 | CASSLGGFQPQHF | TGTGCCAGCAGTTTGGGGGGGTTTCAGCCCCAGCATTTT
TRBJ1-5 | . | . | TRBV6-5 | CASSYGAGPNQPQHF | TGTGCCAGCAGTTACGGGGCAGGTCCCAATCAGCCCCAGCATTTT
TRBJ2-2 | . | . | TRBV4-2 | CASSQDTGRGELFF | TGTGCCAGCAGCCAAGATACAGGGCGGGGGGAGCTGTTTTTT
TRBJ2-1 | . | many | TRBV12-3/TRBV12-4 | CASTPRGGHEQFF | TGTGCCAGCACCCCCAGGGGCGGCCATGAGCAGTTCTTC
TRBJ2-3 | . | . | TRBV12-3/TRBV12-4 | CASSWGYTQYF | TGTGCCAGCAGCTGGGGCTATACGCAGTATTTT
TRBJ2-7 | . | . | TRBV4-3 | CASSQDAREDEQYF | TGCGCCAGCAGCCAAGACGCTAGGGAGGACGAGCAGTACTTC
TRBJ2-5 | TRBD2 | . | TRBV19 | CASNPSGGAETQYF | TGTGCCAGTAACCCTAGCGGGGGGGCGGAGACCCAGTACTTC
TRBJ2-5 | TRBD2 | . | TRBV28 | CASSLGAGGPKTQYF | TGTGCCAGCAGTTTAGGGGCGGGGGGGCCGAAGACCCAGTACTTC
TRBJ1-5 | . | . | TRBV6-6 | CASSSLGGRGDQPQHF | TGTGCCAGCAGTTCCCTAGGGGGAAGGGGAGATCAGCCCCAGCATTTT
TRBJ2-2 | . | . | TRBV6-1 | CASSEATANTGELFF | TGTGCCAGCAGTGAAGCAACAGCGAACACCGGGGAGCTGTTTTTT
TRBJ2-7 | . | . | TRBV19 | CASSIADRPYEQYF | TGTGCCAGTAGTATAGCGGACAGACCCTACGAGCAGTACTTC
TRBJ2-2 | . | . | TRBV19 | CASTFRTGNTGELFF | TGTGCCAGTACCTTTCGAACGGGGAACACCGGGGAGCTGTTTTTT
TRBJ1-1 | TRBD1 | . | TRBV4-1 | CASSQSGTGDTEAFF | TGCGCCAGCAGCCAAAGCGGGACAGGGGACACTGAAGCTTTCTTT
TRBJ2-7 | TRBD2 | . | TRBV2 | CASSGALSAGGLASSYEQYF | TGTGCCAGCAGTGGGGCGCTCTCAGCGGGGGGCCTCGCTAGCTCCTACGAGCAGTACTTC
TRBJ2-1 | TRBD2 | . | TRBV5-1 | CASSLGPDLAGDEQFF | TGCGCCAGCAGCTTGGGGCCGGATCTAGCGGGGGACGAGCAGTTCTTC
TRBJ1-2 | TRBD1 | . | TRBV30 | CAWSALSTGVYGYTF | TGTGCCTGGAGTGCACTATCAACAGGGGTCTATGGCTACACCTTC
TRBJ2-1 | TRBD2 | . | TRBV3-1/TRBV3-2 | CASSQSGTRMVRNEQFF | TGTGCCAGCAGCCAGTCCGGGACTAGAATGGTGAGAAATGAGCAGTTCTTC
TRBJ1-2 | . | . | TRBV6-6 | CASFTGGAKGGYTF | TGTGCCAGTTTTACGGGGGGGGCTAAGGGAGGCTACACCTTC
TRBJ2-5 | . | . | TRBV6-5 | CASSIGTQTETQYF | TGTGCCAGCAGCATCGGGACTCAAACAGAGACCCAGTACTTC
TRBJ1-1 | . | . | TRBV6-5 | CASKRQEINTEAFF | TGTGCCAGCAAAAGACAGGAGATAAACACTGAAGCTTTCTTT
TRBJ1-5 | TRBD1 | . | TRBV3-1/TRBV3-2 | CASSRQGGQPQHF | TGTGCCAGCAGTCGACAGGGAGGCCAGCCCCAGCATTTT
TRBJ1-1 | TRBD1 | . | TRBV6-6 | CASSYPKQGVTTEAFF | TGTGCCAGCAGTTACCCTAAACAGGGGGTGACGACTGAAGCTTTCTTT
TRBJ1-2 | . | once | TRBV7-8 | CASSSWDTYGYTF | TGTGCCAGCAGCTCATGGGACACCTATGGCTACACCTTC
TRBJ2-2 | . | once | TRBV28 | CASSLWGGEGTGELFF | TGTGCCAGCAGTTTATGGGGGGGAGAGGGCACCGGGGAGCTGTTTTTT
TRBJ2-5 | . | few | TRBV2 | CASKAAPGETQYF | TGTGCCAGCAAGGCGGCTCCGGGGGAGACCCAGTACTTC
TRBJ1-2 | . | . | TRBV11-2 | CASSLVPGYNYGYTF | TGTGCCAGCAGCTTAGTTCCAGGTTATAACTATGGCTACACCTTC
TRBJ2-7 | . | . | TRBV4-1 | CASSQGAGSPYEQYF | TGCGCCAGCAGCCAAGGGGCCGGATCACCCTACGAGCAGTACTTC
TRBJ2-5 | . | . | TRBV4-3 | CASSQGYRETQYF | TGCGCCAGCAGCCAAGGTTACCGGGAGACCCAGTACTTC
TRBJ2-1 | . | . | TRBV11-1 | CASSLRGTNEQFF | TGTGCCAGCAGCTTAAGGGGGACGAATGAGCAGTTCTTC
TRBJ2-7 | TRBD1 | . | TRBV28 | CASAGDSLSYEQYF | TGTGCCAGCGCCGGGGACAGCCTCTCCTACGAGCAGTACTTC
TRBJ2-1 | . | . | TRBV28 | CASSLIAGNEQFF | TGTGCCAGCAGTTTAATCGCCGGCAATGAGCAGTTCTTC
TRBJ2-1 | TRBD1 | . | TRBV28 | CASSHLAPGQGGNEQFF | TGTGCCAGCAGCCACTTAGCCCCGGGACAGGGGGGCAATGAGCAGTTCTTC
TRBJ2-1 | . | . | TRBV12-3/TRBV12-4 | CASRPFLGEEQFF | TGTGCCAGCAGGCCGTTTTTGGGCGAAGAGCAGTTCTTC
TRBJ1-2 | TRBD1 | . | TRBV6-2/TRBV6-3 | CASSYLNPPGQGGYGYTF | TGTGCCAGCAGTTACTTAAACCCTCCGGGACAGGGAGGCTATGGCTACACCTTC
TRBJ1-6 | . | . | TRBV11-2 | CASSLDRDSPLHF | TGTGCCAGCAGCTTAGATCGTGATTCACCCCTCCACTTT
TRBJ1-1 | . | . | TRBV5-1 | CASSFGQGLKTLNTEAFF | TGCGCCAGCAGCTTCGGTCAGGGCCTGAAAACCTTGAACACTGAAGCTTTCTTT
TRBJ1-1 | . | . | TRBV2 | CASSRTPPGMNTEAFF | TGTGCCAGCAGTAGGACTCCCCCTGGCATGAACACTGAAGCTTTCTTT
TRBJ2-3 | . | . | TRBV5-4 | CASVATGTDTQYF | TGTGCCAGCGTAGCTACGGGCACAGATACGCAGTATTTT
TRBJ2-1 | TRBD2 | . | TRBV6-5 | CASEASGLHYNEQFF | TGTGCCAGCGAGGCTAGCGGGCTCCATTACAATGAGCAGTTCTTC
TRBJ2-7 | TRBD1 | . | TRBV27 | CASSSGQGSYEQYF | TGTGCCAGCAGTTCGGGACAGGGCTCCTACGAGCAGTACTTC
TRBJ2-7 | . | . | TRBV6-5 | CASSYSHQGREQYF | TGTGCCAGCAGTTACTCTCACCAGGGCCGCGAGCAGTACTTC
TRBJ1-5 | TRBD1 | . | TRBV2 | CASNRQGGQPQHF | TGTGCCAGCAATAGACAGGGTGGGCAGCCCCAGCATTTT
TRBJ1-1 | TRBD1 | . | TRBV7-2 | CASSLGWDSTEAFF | TGTGCCAGCAGCTTAGGATGGGACAGCACTGAAGCTTTCTTT
TRBJ2-7 | TRBD2 | . | TRBV7-2 | CASSRLPSGSYEQYF | TGTGCCAGCAGCCGTCTTCCTAGCGGTTCCTACGAGCAGTACTTC
TRBJ1-5 | . | . | TRBV19 | CASSRGGNQPQHF | TGTGCCAGTAGTAGGGGAGGCAATCAGCCCCAGCATTTT
TRBJ2-7 | TRBD2 | . | TRBV2 | CASRWTSGFYEQYF | TGTGCCAGCAGATGGACTAGCGGGTTCTACGAGCAGTACTTC
TRBJ1-2 | TRBD1 | . | TRBV4-2 | CASSQQGARGYTF | TGTGCCAGCAGCCAACAGGGGGCGCGAGGCTACACCTTC
TRBJ2-5 | . | . | TRBV7-2 | CASSLMAAQYQETQYF | TGTGCCAGCAGCTTAATGGCGGCGCAATACCAAGAGACCCAGTACTTC
TRBJ1-1 | . | . | TRBV12-3/TRBV12-4 | CASRQGQRVEAFF | TGTGCCAGCAGACAAGGACAGAGAGTTGAAGCTTTCTTT
TRBJ2-1 | TRBD2 | . | TRBV5-1 | CASSKGLAGAGHEQFF | TGCGCCAGCAGCAAGGGACTAGCGGGAGCTGGGCATGAGCAGTTCTTC